This T cell receptor beta chain was found in a study of spatial heterogeneity in lung cancer. Study context: Combinations of a unique TCR and a UMI were tallied in raw reads, and on average each appeared more than ten times.

Time point of the sample: sample taken at primary tumor resection. Whole RNA came from tumor, nontumor lung or frozen PBMC and was sequenced without being sorted. This clonotype has only a few counts. The CDR3 is 14 amino acids. With 5 bases removed from V and 4 bases from J, the gap between germline ends came to 14 bases. From germline, CDR1 is SNHLY and CDR2 FYNNEI. Each CDR3 protein gets one entry after TCRdb re-called the 5' RACE reads with MiXCR. The table has some 70,000 distinct CDR3 sequences, 10% to 15% seen once. Sequences were derived from PBMCs, sampled at surgery. The TCR was taken from a male donor with early-stage non-small cell lung cancer. This chain connects TRBV2 to TRBJ1-1; a possible D gene is TRBD1 (5 bases). In DNA form, the CDR3 reads TGTGCCAGCAGTCCGTCAGGGAGAGGCACTGAAGCTTTCTTT. The encoded protein is CASSPSGRGTEAFF.